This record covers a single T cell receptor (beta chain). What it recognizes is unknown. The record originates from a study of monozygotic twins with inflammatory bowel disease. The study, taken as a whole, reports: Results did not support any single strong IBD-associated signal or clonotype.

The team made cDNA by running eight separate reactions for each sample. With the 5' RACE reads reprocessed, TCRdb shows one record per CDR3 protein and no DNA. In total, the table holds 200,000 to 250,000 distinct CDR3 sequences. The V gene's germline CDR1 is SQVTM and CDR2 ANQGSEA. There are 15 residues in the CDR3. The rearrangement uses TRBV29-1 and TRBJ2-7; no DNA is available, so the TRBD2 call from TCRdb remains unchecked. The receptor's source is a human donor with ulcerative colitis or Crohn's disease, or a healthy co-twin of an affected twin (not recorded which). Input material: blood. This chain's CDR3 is CSVAGTPGRGYEQYF.